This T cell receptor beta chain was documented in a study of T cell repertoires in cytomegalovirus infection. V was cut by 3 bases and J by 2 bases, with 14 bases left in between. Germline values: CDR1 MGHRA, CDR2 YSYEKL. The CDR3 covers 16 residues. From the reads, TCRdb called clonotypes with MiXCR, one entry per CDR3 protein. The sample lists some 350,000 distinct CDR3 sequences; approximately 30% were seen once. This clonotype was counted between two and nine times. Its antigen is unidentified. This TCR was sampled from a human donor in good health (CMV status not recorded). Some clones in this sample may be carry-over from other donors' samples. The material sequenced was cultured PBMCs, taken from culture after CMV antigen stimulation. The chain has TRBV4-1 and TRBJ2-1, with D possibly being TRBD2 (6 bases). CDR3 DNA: TGCGCCAGCAGCCAGGCCGGGACTGCCCCCTACAATGAGCAGTTCTTC. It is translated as CASSQAGTAPYNEQFF.